This T cell receptor beta chain was observed in a study of cytomegalovirus exposure and HLA in healthy donors. Study in general: According to later analysis, the same platform produced the approximately 120 validation and some 680 first-cohort repertoires.

Germline CDR1 reads MNHNS; CDR2 reads SASEGT. V was cut by 6 bases and J by 6 bases, with 11 bases left in between. This CDR3 spans 12 amino acids. Sequencing used immunoSEQ multiplex PCR; TCRdb keeps in-frame clones, though not all of them. There are about 170,000 clones in the sample; about 88% occur only once, and around 2.3% lies in the top ten. This clone was counted once. The sequenced sample was PBMCs. The receptor was derived from a woman under 30 in good health and CMV-seronegative. This chain links TRBV6-1 with TRBJ1-2; D unresolved. This CDR3 reads CASSYRQDGYTF. Here the CDR3 DNA reads TGTGCCAGCAGCTATCGGCAGGATGGCTACACCTTC.